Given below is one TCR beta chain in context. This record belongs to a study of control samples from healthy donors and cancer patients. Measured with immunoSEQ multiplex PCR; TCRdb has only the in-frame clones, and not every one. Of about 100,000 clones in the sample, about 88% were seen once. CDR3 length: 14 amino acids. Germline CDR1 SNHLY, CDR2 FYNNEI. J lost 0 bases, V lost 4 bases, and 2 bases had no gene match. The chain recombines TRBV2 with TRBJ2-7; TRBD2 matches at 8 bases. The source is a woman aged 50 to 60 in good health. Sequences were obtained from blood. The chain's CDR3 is CASSGRGGSYEQYF. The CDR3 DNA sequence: TGTGCCAGCAGTGGTCGGGGGGGCTCCTACGAGCAGTACTTC.